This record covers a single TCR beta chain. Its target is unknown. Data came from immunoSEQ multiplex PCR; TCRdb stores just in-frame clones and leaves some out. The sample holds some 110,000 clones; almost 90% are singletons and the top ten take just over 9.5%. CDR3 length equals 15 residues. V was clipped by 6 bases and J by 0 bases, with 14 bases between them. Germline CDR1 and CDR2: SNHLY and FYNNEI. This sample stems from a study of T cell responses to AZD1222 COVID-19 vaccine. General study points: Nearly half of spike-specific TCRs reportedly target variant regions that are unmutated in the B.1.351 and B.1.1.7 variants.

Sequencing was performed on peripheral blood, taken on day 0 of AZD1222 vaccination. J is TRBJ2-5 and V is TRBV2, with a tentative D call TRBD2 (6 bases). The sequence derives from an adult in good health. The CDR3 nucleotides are TGTGCCAGCAGGCCGGGACTGCCGTACCAAGAGACCCAGTACTTC. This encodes CASRPGLPYQETQYF.